These 2 T cell receptor beta chains share one sample of origin, sequenced in a study of chronic HIV infection and antiretroviral therapy. TCRdb re-analysed the 5' RACE reads in MiXCR, keeping a single row per CDR3 protein. The sample gives fewer than 40,000 distinct CDR3 sequences, around 8.7% of which show up once; 2.9% is in the top ten. The sequencing input was peripheral blood. These receptors were taken from an adult who had HIV and had not received antiretroviral therapy, or was an uninfected healthy control (not recorded which).

This clonotype was detected a few times. The J gene is TRBJ2-3, the V gene TRBV7-2; D perhaps matches TRBD1 (5 bases). Trimming cost V 1 base and J 2 bases, with 16 bases left between them. The germline V gene has CDR1 SGHTA and CDR2 FQGNSA. The CDR3 contains 17 residues. In nucleotides, the CDR3 is TGTGCCAGCAGCTTAGAAGGTGGGGCCGAGTTCACAGATACGCAGTATTTT. Encoded protein: CASSLEGGAEFTDTQYF.

This clonotype was observed a few times. The rearrangement uses TRBV28 and TRBJ1-1; D remains unclear. CDR1 and CDR2 from the germline V gene are MDHEN and SYDVKM. The length of the CDR3 is 13 residues. Deletions cut 5 bases from V and 1 base from J, with 8 bases between. The CDR3 sequence is CASSPQKNTEAFF. In DNA, the CDR3 is TGTGCCAGCAGTCCCCAGAAGAACACTGAAGCTTTCTTT.